A single sample gave rise to the 17 T cell receptor beta chains below, sequenced in a study of cytomegalovirus exposure and HLA in healthy donors. The PCR employed 60 Vbeta primers together with 13 Jbeta primers. The data were produced by immunoSEQ multiplex PCR, yet TCRdb's version contains in-frame clones alone and is incomplete. Its clone listing holds roughly 120,000 clones. Sample: PBMCs. The source of these receptors is a man aged 35-49 years in good health and CMV-seropositive.

The gene calls are TRBV14 and TRBJ2-3; 12 bases line up with TRBD2. Germline-derived CDR1 and CDR2 are SGHDN and FVKESK. Germline trimming cut 1 base from V and 4 bases from J; bases unmatched to any gene: 0. There are 15 residues in the CDR3. CDR3: CASSQASGRADTQYF. CDR3 in DNA: TGTGCCAGCAGCCAAGCTAGCGGGAGGGCAGATACGCAGTATTTT.

V usage is TRBV19 and J usage is TRBJ2-7, with D possibly being TRBD2 (5 bases). V gave up 3 bases and J gave up 6 bases, with 12 bases separating them. The CDR3 runs to 13 residues. Germline V gives CDR1 LNHDA, CDR2 SQIVND (reference sequence). The CDR3 protein is CASSIAGPGEQYF. The CDR3 DNA is TGTGCCAGTAGTATCGCGGGTCCGGGCGAGCAGTACTTC.

Worth noting for this clone: Compared with germline, one end of the junction differs, possibly owing to a read error. The V and J genes are TRBV7-2 and TRBJ2-7, with 8 bases that match TRBD2. The CDR3 has 16 amino acids. Germline V CDR1 and CDR2: SGHTA, FQGNSA. The CDR3 bases are TGTGCCAGCAGCATAGCCGGAGTAGCGGGGCCCTACGAGCAGTACTTC. It encodes CASSIAGVAGPYEQYF.

The genes are TRBV2 and TRBJ2-6; weak D call: TRBD1 (6 bases). CDR1 and CDR2 from the germline V gene are SNHLY and FYNNEI. Trimming stripped 6 bases from V and 4 bases from J, with 13 bases between. CDR3 length: 15 amino acids. The CDR3 region is CASRRQVPGANVLTF. The CDR3 DNA reads TGTGCCAGCAGAAGACAGGTCCCGGGGGCCAACGTCCTGACTTTC.

A word on this clone: Other DNA sequences in the same sample also yield this CDR3. The chain carries TRBV18 and TRBJ1-5, with TRBD1 matching 9 bases. Germline V gene lookup returns CDR1 KGHSH and CDR2 LQKENI. The CDR3 consists of 15 residues. With V trimmed by 6 bases and J by 1 base, 4 bases remained unmatched. This CDR3 is CASSPGTGSNQPQHF. The CDR3 nucleotides read TGTGCCAGCTCGCCGGGGACAGGGAGCAATCAGCCCCAGCATTTT.

The V and J genes are TRBV19 and TRBJ2-7; D possibly corresponds to TRBD1 (5 bases). V was trimmed by 6 bases and J by 2 bases, leaving 14 bases between them. From germline, CDR1 is LNHDA and CDR2 SQIVND (reference sequence). The CDR3 loop spans 14 amino acids. DNA for the CDR3: TGTGCCAGTAGATCTAGGGGTTCTACCTACGAGCAGTACTTC. This sequence encodes CASRSRGSTYEQYF. The full variable domain, rest sourced from reference TRBV19 and TRBJ2-7, is DGGITQSPKYLFRKEGQNVTLSCEQNLNHDAMYWYRQDPGQGLRLIYYSQIVNDFQKGDIAEGYSVSREKKESFPLTVTSAQKNPTAFYLCASRSRGSTYEQYFGPGTRLTVT.

The chain combines TRBV2 with TRBJ1-5; TRBD1 is a possible D gene (6 bases). The germline CDR1 and CDR2 sequences are SNHLY and FYNNEI. V was trimmed by 1 base and J by 7 bases, leaving 8 bases between them. The CDR3 is made up of 13 amino acids. Written as DNA, the CDR3 is TGTGCCAGCAGTGAAGGCAGGGGACAGCCCCAGCATTTT. Protein sequence: CASSEGRGQPQHF.

This chain joins TRBV27 and TRBJ1-2; perhaps TRBD1 as D (6 bases). The germline CDR1 and CDR2 sequences are MNHEY and SMNVEV (reference sequence). The CDR3 sequence is 14 residues long. Trimming removed 4 bases from V and 0 bases from J, with 9 bases in between. The CDR3 DNA reads TGTGCCAGCAGTTCTAGGACAGCTAACTATGGCTACACCTTC. Translation gives CASSSRTANYGYTF.

The chain is built from TRBV5-1 and TRBJ2-7; 10 bases agree with TRBD1. V gave up 3 bases and J gave up 3 bases; unmatched junction bases: 3. Germline CDR1 reads SGHRS; CDR2 reads YFSETQ. The CDR3 consists of 14 residues. In DNA form, the CDR3 reads TGCGCCAGCAGCTGGACAGGGGGGGACTACGAGCAGTACTTC. It translates to CASSWTGGDYEQYF.

V and J are TRBV5-8 and TRBJ1-1; D not certain. This CDR3 has 13 residues. Germline V gene data show CDR1 as SGHTS and CDR2 as YDEGEE. Trimming removed 0 bases from V and 7 bases from J, with 10 bases in between. The CDR3 spells CASSLVERFEAFF. The CDR3 nucleotides read TGTGCCAGCAGCTTGGTAGAACGTTTTGAAGCTTTCTTT.

The rearrangement links TRBV7-8 to TRBJ1-6; D remains ambiguous. The CDR3 is 16 residues long. The germline gives CDR1 SGHVS, CDR2 FQNEAQ. V was trimmed by 1 base and J by 0 bases, leaving 7 bases between them. CDR3 in amino acids: CASSLGVSSYNSPLHF. The CDR3 DNA sequence: TGTGCCAGCAGCTTAGGCGTTAGCTCCTATAATTCACCCCTCCACTTT. Filled out from reference TRBV7-8 and TRBJ1-6, the complete variable domain reads GAGVSQSPRYKVAKRGQDVALRCDPISGHVSLFWYQQALGQGPEFLTYFQNEAQLDKSGLPSDRFFAERPEGSVSTLKIQRTQQEDSAVYLCASSLGVSSYNSPLHFGNGTRLTVT.

This chain links TRBV28 with TRBJ1-2; 7 positions agree with TRBD1. CDR1 MDHEN and CDR2 SYDVKM come from the germline V gene. The CDR3 is 13 residues long. The trim removed 5 bases at V and 4 bases at J, leaving 4 bases unmatched. In DNA, the CDR3 is TGTGCCAGCAGTCTAACAGGGGTCTATGGCTACACCTTC. This codes for CASSLTGVYGYTF.

This sequence joins TRBV7-9 and TRBJ2-1; no firm D call. Germline V lookup: CDR1 SEHNR, CDR2 FQNEAQ (reference sequence). V lost 5 bases to trimming and J lost 11 bases, with 13 bases between them. The CDR3 extends over 12 amino acids. The CDR3 DNA is TGTGCCAGCAGCCGTTCGCCTGGGCAGCAGTTCTTC. Translated: CASSRSPGQQFF.

The chain is built from TRBV5-1 and TRBJ2-3; a weak D match, TRBD2 (6 bases). Germline V gene lookup returns CDR1 SGHRS and CDR2 YFSETQ. The V and J ends lost 3 bases and 5 bases respectively, with 19 bases between them. This CDR3 spans 16 amino acids. The CDR3 DNA follows: TGCGCCAGCAGCTACCCCCTCGGAGGGATGAGAGATACGCAGTATTTT. It specifies CASSYPLGGMRDTQYF.

This chain links TRBV6-1 with TRBJ1-2; D unclear. V lost 3 bases and J lost 4, with 9 bases in between. The CDR3 extends over 13 amino acids. Germline CDR1 is MNHNS and CDR2 is SASEGT. CDR3: CASSESDFYGYTF. CDR3 bases: TGTGCCAGCAGTGAGTCAGATTTCTATGGCTACACCTTC.

The V and J genes are TRBV5-4 and TRBJ2-7, with TRBD1 matching over 9 bases. The CDR3 is made up of 15 amino acids. V was clipped by 3 bases and J by 3 bases; unmatched bases: 7. From germline, CDR1 is SGHNT and CDR2 YYREEE (reference sequence). The CDR3 loop is CASSSKQGAIYEQYF. The DNA for the CDR3 is TGTGCCAGCAGCTCAAAACAGGGGGCAATCTACGAGCAGTACTTC.

About this clone itself: The identical CDR3 is also encoded by other nucleotide sequences in the sample. V usage is TRBV13 and J usage is TRBJ2-7; 7 nucleotides align to TRBD2. CDR3 length equals 14 residues. CDR1 and CDR2 from the germline V gene are PRHDT and FYEKMQ (reference sequence). The trim removed 3 bases at V and 11 bases at J, leaving 13 bases unmatched. CDR3 in amino acids: CASSFSEAGDRKYF. The CDR3 DNA follows: TGTGCCAGCAGCTTTTCCGAGGCGGGAGATCGAAAGTACTTC. The full variable domain, rest sourced from reference TRBV13 and TRBJ2-7, is AAGVIQSPRHLIKEKRETATLKCYPIPRHDTVYWYQQGPGQDPQFLISFYEKMQSDKGSIPDRFSAQQFSDYHSELNMSSLELGDSALYFCASSFSEAGDRKYFGPGTRLTVT.